This entry is about one T cell receptor (beta chain). Its antigen is currently unknown. The data were obtained in a study of T cell responses to AZD1222 COVID-19 vaccine. About the study: Pooled in the analysis were second doses at about 4 or about 12 weeks.

Generated by immunoSEQ multiplex PCR, the TCRdb table keeps only in-frame clones and is missing some. The table has approximately 110,000 clones, 89% seen once; the top ten hold 4% to 5%. Study-level points and caveats: AZD1222 recipients seropositive at baseline numbered only five to seven. Nearly half of spike-specific TCRs reportedly target unmutated variant regions.

Germline values: CDR1 SNHLY, CDR2 FYNNEI. The V segment lost 2 bases and the J segment 5 bases; nucleotides outside the gene matches: 13. The CDR3 loop spans 17 amino acids. This rearrangement joins TRBV2 to TRBJ2-3, with 7 nucleotides matching TRBD2. Sequenced here: peripheral blood, sampled on day 0 of AZD1222 vaccination. The clonotype was recovered from an adult in good health. CDR3 DNA: TGTGCCAGCAGTGAAAACGAGGCGGGGGATCGGGGAGATACGCAGTATTTT. The encoded protein is CASSENEAGDRGDTQYF.